A selection of T cell receptor beta chains follows, all from one sample in a study of CD8+ T cells in alopecia areata. TCRdb's table, derived via immunoSEQ multiplex PCR, lists solely in-frame clones and lacks some. In the table there are 12,000 or so clones, about three fifths of which are singletons. Sequenced material: skin. The receptor source for this set is a human donor with alopecia areata. CDR3s include the opening cysteine and the closing phenylalanine or tryptophan. The order of the fields is V gene, D gene, clone size, J gene, CDR3 protein, CDR3 DNA. A D gene is named only where the DNA matches it firmly. A row's size may be missing; if present it is once, few, many or a size class.

v_call: TRBV28; d_call: -; clone_size: -; j_call: TRBJ2-7; cdr3_aa: CASRGPGRTHEQYF; cdr3_nt: TGTGCCAGCAGGGGCCCGGGTCGGACCCACGAGCAGTACTTC
v_call: TRBV7-8; d_call: TRBD1; clone_size: -; j_call: TRBJ2-1; cdr3_aa: CASSFNSGTANNEQFF; cdr3_nt: TGTGCCAGCAGCTTCAACTCCGGGACAGCAAACAATGAGCAGTTCTTC
v_call: TRBV29-1; d_call: -; clone_size: few; j_call: TRBJ2-3; cdr3_aa: CSVGGSDTQYF; cdr3_nt: TGCAGCGTTGGGGGTAGTGATACGCAGTATTTT
v_call: TRBV18; d_call: -; clone_size: once; j_call: TRBJ2-7; cdr3_aa: CASSRDQGYEQYF; cdr3_nt: TGTGCCAGCTCACGAGATCAGGGCTACGAGCAGTACTTC
v_call: TRBV19; d_call: TRBD2; clone_size: -; j_call: TRBJ2-3; cdr3_aa: CASGLGGFRNTQYF; cdr3_nt: TGTGCCAGTGGACTAGGTGGTTTCAGGAATACGCAGTATTTT
v_call: TRBV2; d_call: -; clone_size: -; j_call: TRBJ1-2; cdr3_aa: CASSPGYGYTF; cdr3_nt: TGTGCCAGCAGTCCGGGATATGGCTACACCTTC
v_call: TRBV27; d_call: -; clone_size: few; j_call: TRBJ1-5; cdr3_aa: CASSKQGPGWGQPQHF; cdr3_nt: TGTGCCAGCAGTAAGCAGGGGCCTGGGTGGGGTCAGCCCCAGCATTTT
v_call: TRBV6-1; d_call: -; clone_size: -; j_call: TRBJ2-7; cdr3_aa: CASTVGSRYEQYF; cdr3_nt: TGTGCCAGCACCGTGGGCAGCCGATACGAGCAGTACTTC
v_call: TRBV7-2; d_call: -; clone_size: few; j_call: TRBJ2-5; cdr3_aa: CASSPLGETQYF; cdr3_nt: TGTGCCAGCAGCCCCTTAGGAGAGACCCAGTACTTC
v_call: TRBV6-6; d_call: TRBD2; clone_size: few; j_call: TRBJ2-7; cdr3_aa: CASSPLAQYSYEQYF; cdr3_nt: TGTGCCAGCAGTCCACTAGCGCAATACTCCTACGAGCAGTACTTC
v_call: TRBV19; d_call: -; clone_size: -; j_call: TRBJ1-5; cdr3_aa: CASSTSGYSNQPQHF; cdr3_nt: TGTGCCAGTAGTACCTCAGGGTATAGCAATCAGCCCCAGCATTTT
v_call: TRBV11-2; d_call: -; clone_size: -; j_call: TRBJ2-3; cdr3_aa: CASSYRDYTQYF; cdr3_nt: TGTGCCAGCAGCTACCGGGACTATACGCAGTATTTT
v_call: TRBV4-3; d_call: -; clone_size: -; j_call: TRBJ2-1; cdr3_aa: CASSQGARGRQFF; cdr3_nt: TGCGCCAGCAGCCAAGGGGCCAGGGGCAGGCAGTTCTTC
v_call: TRBV5-1; d_call: -; clone_size: once; j_call: TRBJ1-1; cdr3_aa: CASSLSGTEAFF; cdr3_nt: TGCGCCAGCAGCTTATCGGGAACTGAAGCTTTCTTT
v_call: TRBV20-1; d_call: -; clone_size: -; j_call: TRBJ1-1; cdr3_aa: CSAKYTEAFF; cdr3_nt: TGCAGTGCAAAGTACACTGAAGCTTTCTTT
v_call: TRBV7-7; d_call: -; clone_size: -; j_call: TRBJ2-2; cdr3_aa: CASSRSGNTGELFF; cdr3_nt: TGTGCTAGCAGCCGTAGCGGGAACACCGGGGAGCTGTTTTTT
v_call: TRBV27; d_call: -; clone_size: -; j_call: TRBJ2-7; cdr3_aa: CASRAQMTLPYEQYF; cdr3_nt: TGTGCCAGCAGAGCGCAAATGACACTCCCCTACGAGCAGTACTTC
v_call: TRBV7-9; d_call: -; clone_size: few; j_call: TRBJ1-3; cdr3_aa: CASSLDTGISGNTIYF; cdr3_nt: TGTGCCAGCAGCTTAGACACAGGGATCTCCGGAAACACCATATATTTT
v_call: TRBV14; d_call: TRBD1; clone_size: medium-sized; j_call: TRBJ1-6; cdr3_aa: CASSQDRGQAGNSPLHF; cdr3_nt: TGTGCCAGCAGCCAAGATCGGGGACAGGCGGGCAATTCACCCCTCCACTTT
v_call: TRBV7-9; d_call: -; clone_size: -; j_call: TRBJ2-2; cdr3_aa: CASSSSLGGELFF; cdr3_nt: TGTGCCAGCAGCTCCTCCCTTGGGGGGGAGCTGTTTTTT
v_call: TRBV5-1; d_call: -; clone_size: -; j_call: TRBJ2-6; cdr3_aa: CASSLRRISGANVLTF; cdr3_nt: TGCGCCAGCAGCTTACGACGGATCTCTGGGGCCAACGTCCTGACTTTC
v_call: TRBV18; d_call: TRBD1; clone_size: few; j_call: TRBJ2-7; cdr3_aa: CASSQRQGAYEQYF; cdr3_nt: TGTGCCAGCTCACAACGACAGGGGGCGTACGAGCAGTACTTC
v_call: TRBV6-1; d_call: -; clone_size: few; j_call: TRBJ2-7; cdr3_aa: CASGVGHYYEQYF; cdr3_nt: TGTGCCAGCGGCGTGGGACACTACTACGAGCAGTACTTC
v_call: TRBV7-9; d_call: -; clone_size: -; j_call: TRBJ2-5; cdr3_aa: CASSASGGRWETQYF; cdr3_nt: TGTGCCAGCAGCGCGTCCGGGGGGCGCTGGGAGACCCAGTACTTC
v_call: TRBV7-6; d_call: -; clone_size: -; j_call: TRBJ2-1; cdr3_aa: CASSVSGGPYKFF; cdr3_nt: TGTGCCAGCAGCGTTTCGGGGGGCCCCTACAAGTTCTTC
v_call: TRBV4-1; d_call: TRBD1; clone_size: -; j_call: TRBJ1-5; cdr3_aa: CASSQDSIRTGGNQPQHF; cdr3_nt: TGCGCCAGCAGCCAAGATAGTATTAGGACAGGGGGCAATCAGCCCCAGCATTTT
v_call: TRBV6-5; d_call: -; clone_size: -; j_call: TRBJ2-3; cdr3_aa: CASSYSKADTQYF; cdr3_nt: TGTGCCAGCAGTTACTCGAAGGCAGATACGCAGTATTTT
v_call: TRBV9; d_call: -; clone_size: -; j_call: TRBJ1-1; cdr3_aa: CASSANQGRNTEAFF; cdr3_nt: TGTGCCAGCAGCGCCAATCAGGGCCGGAACACTGAAGCTTTCTTT
v_call: TRBV2; d_call: TRBD1; clone_size: -; j_call: TRBJ2-3; cdr3_aa: CASTLLGTGKSDTQYF; cdr3_nt: TGTGCCAGCACCCTCCTCGGGACAGGGAAATCAGATACGCAGTATTTT
v_call: TRBV28; d_call: TRBD2; clone_size: -; j_call: TRBJ2-1; cdr3_aa: CASETSPDNEQFF; cdr3_nt: TGTGCCAGTGAGACTAGCCCTGACAATGAGCAGTTCTTC
v_call: TRBV7-3; d_call: TRBD2; clone_size: -; j_call: TRBJ2-1; cdr3_aa: CASSFTSGGYNEQFF; cdr3_nt: TGTGCCAGCAGCTTTACTAGCGGGGGCTACAATGAGCAGTTCTTC
v_call: TRBV7-9; d_call: -; clone_size: -; j_call: TRBJ2-2; cdr3_aa: CASSSNDPGRSNTGELFF; cdr3_nt: TGTGCCAGCAGCTCCAATGACCCAGGAAGGTCAAACACCGGGGAGCTGTTTTTT
v_call: TRBV11-1; d_call: -; clone_size: once; j_call: TRBJ2-5; cdr3_aa: CASTFGFLGQETQYF; cdr3_nt: TGTGCCAGCACCTTCGGTTTCCTAGGTCAAGAGACCCAGTACTTC
v_call: TRBV7-1; d_call: TRBD2; clone_size: -; j_call: TRBJ2-1; cdr3_aa: CASSLGLAGGNEQFF; cdr3_nt: TGTGCCAGCAGCTTAGGCTTAGCGGGAGGCAATGAGCAGTTCTTC
v_call: TRBV19; d_call: TRBD2; clone_size: -; j_call: TRBJ2-1; cdr3_aa: CASSVLAGVPYNEQFF; cdr3_nt: TGTGCCAGTAGTGTGCTAGCGGGGGTTCCGTACAATGAGCAGTTCTTC
v_call: TRBV28; d_call: -; clone_size: -; j_call: TRBJ1-4; cdr3_aa: CASSLSAGPLNEKLFF; cdr3_nt: TGTGCCAGCAGTTTATCGGCAGGACCTCTTAATGAAAAACTGTTTTTT
v_call: TRBV7-2; d_call: -; clone_size: once; j_call: TRBJ1-1; cdr3_aa: CASHSPRRGGTEAFF; cdr3_nt: TGTGCCAGCCACTCACCCCGGAGGGGCGGGACTGAAGCTTTCTTT
v_call: TRBV11-1; d_call: -; clone_size: few; j_call: TRBJ2-5; cdr3_aa: CASSTRQGFEETQYF; cdr3_nt: TGTGCCAGCAGCACCAGGCAGGGTTTTGAAGAGACCCAGTACTTC
v_call: TRBV7-8; d_call: -; clone_size: -; j_call: TRBJ2-7; cdr3_aa: CASSSTGKHEQYF; cdr3_nt: TGTGCCAGCAGCTCCACAGGGAAACACGAGCAGTACTTC
v_call: TRBV23-1; d_call: -; clone_size: few; j_call: TRBJ2-5; cdr3_aa: CASHPKTLAEQETQYF; cdr3_nt: TGCGCCAGCCACCCCAAGACACTAGCCGAACAAGAGACCCAGTACTTC
v_call: TRBV27; d_call: TRBD2; clone_size: -; j_call: TRBJ2-7; cdr3_aa: CARGTSGKGWDEQYF; cdr3_nt: TGTGCCAGAGGGACTAGCGGGAAGGGATGGGACGAGCAGTACTTC
v_call: TRBV4-1; d_call: TRBD1; clone_size: -; j_call: TRBJ1-1; cdr3_aa: CASSQGQGERTEAFF; cdr3_nt: TGCGCCAGCAGCCAAGGTCAGGGGGAGAGAACTGAAGCTTTCTTT
v_call: TRBV23-1; d_call: TRBD1; clone_size: few; j_call: TRBJ1-1; cdr3_aa: CASSQCGQGGTEAFF; cdr3_nt: TGCGCCAGCAGTCAATGTGGTCAGGGGGGGACTGAAGCTTTCTTT
v_call: TRBV28; d_call: -; clone_size: few; j_call: TRBJ1-5; cdr3_aa: CASTALEVEYQPQHF; cdr3_nt: TGTGCCAGCACCGCGCTAGAGGTGGAATATCAGCCCCAGCATTTT
v_call: TRBV30; d_call: TRBD1; clone_size: -; j_call: TRBJ2-7; cdr3_aa: CAWGRQGLNEQYF; cdr3_nt: TGTGCCTGGGGAAGACAGGGCCTAAACGAGCAGTACTTC
v_call: TRBV19; d_call: -; clone_size: once; j_call: TRBJ1-5; cdr3_aa: CASSIGSGYQGQPQHF; cdr3_nt: TGTGCCAGTAGTATAGGGTCGGGGTATCAAGGTCAGCCCCAGCATTTT
v_call: TRBV19; d_call: TRBD1; clone_size: once; j_call: TRBJ2-5; cdr3_aa: CASSMGSPGTGQETQYF; cdr3_nt: TGTGCCAGTAGTATGGGATCCCCCGGGACAGGCCAAGAGACCCAGTACTTC
v_call: TRBV18; d_call: -; clone_size: -; j_call: TRBJ2-5; cdr3_aa: CASSPDGGSWQYF; cdr3_nt: TGTGCCAGCTCACCGGACGGCGGCTCGTGGCAGTACTTC
v_call: TRBV23-1; d_call: TRBD2; clone_size: -; j_call: TRBJ2-1; cdr3_aa: CASSLQAGYSYNEQFF; cdr3_nt: TGCGCCAGCAGTCTACAAGCGGGGTACTCCTACAATGAGCAGTTCTTC
v_call: TRBV18; d_call: TRBD2; clone_size: -; j_call: TRBJ2-7; cdr3_aa: CASSPLFGAGGPLGYEQYF; cdr3_nt: TGTGCCAGCTCACCACTCTTCGGAGCGGGAGGGCCCCTGGGCTACGAGCAGTACTTC